The T cell receptor beta chain under discussion was sequenced for a study of blood T cell repertoires in COVID-19. Study-level information: Sites in the United States, Italy and Spain provided acute and convalescent COVID-19 samples. PBMCs, B-cell-depleted T cells, or T cells were the source of the cDNA or gDNA that made up the material.

The CDR3 extends over 18 amino acids. CDR1 is SGHAT and CDR2 is FQNNGV in the germline V gene. Trimming removed 0 bases from V and 0 bases from J; junction bases left unmatched: 7. Original methodology: Reference gene primer amplification gave estimated nucleated cell counts. TCRdb keeps only in-frame clones here, not all; method: immunoSEQ multiplex PCR. For V, J and clone size, that table is used; D and trimming come from the DNA. The sample includes around 100,000 clones, 85% seen only once; the top ten take about 1.3%. The sequence was obtained from a middle-aged man with acute or convalescent COVID-19. The chain combines TRBV11-2 with TRBJ2-7, with TRBD2 identical over 11 bases. The sequencing sample was made of peripheral blood. CDR3 DNA: TGTGCCAGCAGCTTAGAGGACCTAGCGGGAGGCTACTCCTACGAGCAGTACTTC. This encodes CASSLEDLAGGYSYEQYF.